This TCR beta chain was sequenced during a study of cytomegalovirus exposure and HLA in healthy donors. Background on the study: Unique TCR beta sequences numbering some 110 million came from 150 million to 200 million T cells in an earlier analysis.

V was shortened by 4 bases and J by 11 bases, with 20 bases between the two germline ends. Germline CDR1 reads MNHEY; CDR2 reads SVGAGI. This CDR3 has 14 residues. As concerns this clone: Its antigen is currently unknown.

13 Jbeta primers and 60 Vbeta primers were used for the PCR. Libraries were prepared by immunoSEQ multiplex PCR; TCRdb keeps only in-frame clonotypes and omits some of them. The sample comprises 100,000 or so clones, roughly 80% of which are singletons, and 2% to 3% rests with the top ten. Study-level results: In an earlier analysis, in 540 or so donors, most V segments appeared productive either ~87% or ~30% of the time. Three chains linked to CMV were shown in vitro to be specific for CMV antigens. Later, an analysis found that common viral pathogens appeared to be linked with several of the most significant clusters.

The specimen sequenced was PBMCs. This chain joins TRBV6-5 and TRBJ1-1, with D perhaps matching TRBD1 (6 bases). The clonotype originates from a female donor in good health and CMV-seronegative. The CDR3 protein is CASSSLTGSLEAFF. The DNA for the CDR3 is TGTGCCAGCAGTTCGCTTACAGGGTCCCTAGAGGCTTTCTTT.